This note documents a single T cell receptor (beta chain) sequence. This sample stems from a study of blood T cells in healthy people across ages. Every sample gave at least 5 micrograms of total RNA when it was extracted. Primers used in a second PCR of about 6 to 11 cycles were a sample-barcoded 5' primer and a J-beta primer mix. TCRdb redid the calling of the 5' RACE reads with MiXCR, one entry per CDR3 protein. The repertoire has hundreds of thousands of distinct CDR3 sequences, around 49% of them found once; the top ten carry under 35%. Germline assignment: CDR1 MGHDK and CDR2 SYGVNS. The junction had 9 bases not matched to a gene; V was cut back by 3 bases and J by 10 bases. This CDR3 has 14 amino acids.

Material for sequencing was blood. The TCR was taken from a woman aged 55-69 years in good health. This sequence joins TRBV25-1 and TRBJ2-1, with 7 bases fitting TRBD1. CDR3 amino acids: CASSDPGGKAEQFF. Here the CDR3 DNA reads TGTGCCAGCAGTGACCCAGGGGGAAAAGCGGAGCAGTTCTTC.